Sequencing of this T cell receptor (beta chain) was carried out in a study of long-term antiretroviral therapy in people with HIV. Looked up from germline, CDR1 is SGHTA and CDR2 is FQGTGA. The CDR3 is 13 residues long. V dropped 4 bases and J dropped 5 bases, with 8 bases sitting between them. immunoSEQ v3.0 was run at survey level. Profiling relied on immunoSEQ multiplex PCR, and the TCRdb table lists in-frame clones only, not all of them. Found here are about 39,000 clones, 86% of them singletons; the top ten hold 4%. This rearrangement joins TRBV7-3 to TRBJ2-2, with D tentatively TRBD1 (5 bases). The sequence came from a woman between 45 and 60 years old with HIV. The sequencing used unsorted PBMCs, collected 1.2 years after starting antiretroviral therapy. CDR3 sequence (DNA): TGTGCCAGCAGCTCCCCAGGGACCGGGGAGCTGTTTTTT. This codes for CASSSPGTGELFF. Variable domain in full (rest from reference TRBV7-3 and TRBJ2-2): GAGVSQTPSNKVTEKGKYVELRCDPISGHTALYWYRQSLGQGPEFLIYFQGTGAADDSGLPNDRFFAVRPEGSVSTLKIQRTERGDSAVYLCASSSPGTGELFFGEGSRLTVL.